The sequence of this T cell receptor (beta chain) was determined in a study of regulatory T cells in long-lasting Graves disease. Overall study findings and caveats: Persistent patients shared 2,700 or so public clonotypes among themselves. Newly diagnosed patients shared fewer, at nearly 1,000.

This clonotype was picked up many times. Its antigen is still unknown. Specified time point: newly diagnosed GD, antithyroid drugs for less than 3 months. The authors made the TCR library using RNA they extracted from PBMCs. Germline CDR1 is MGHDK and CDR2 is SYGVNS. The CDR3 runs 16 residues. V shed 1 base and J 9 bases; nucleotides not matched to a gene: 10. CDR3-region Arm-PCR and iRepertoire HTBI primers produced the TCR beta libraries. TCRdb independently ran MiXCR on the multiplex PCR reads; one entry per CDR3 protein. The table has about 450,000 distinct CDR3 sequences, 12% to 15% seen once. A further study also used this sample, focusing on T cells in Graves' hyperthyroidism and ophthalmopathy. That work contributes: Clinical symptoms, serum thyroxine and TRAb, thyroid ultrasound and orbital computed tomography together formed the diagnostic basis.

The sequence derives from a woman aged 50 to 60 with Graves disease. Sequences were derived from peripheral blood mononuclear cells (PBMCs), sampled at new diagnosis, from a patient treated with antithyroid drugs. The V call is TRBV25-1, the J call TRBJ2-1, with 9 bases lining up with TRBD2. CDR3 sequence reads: CASSELDLAGNSEQFF. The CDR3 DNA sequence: TGTGCCAGCAGTGAATTGGACCTAGCGGGAAACAGTGAGCAGTTCTTC.